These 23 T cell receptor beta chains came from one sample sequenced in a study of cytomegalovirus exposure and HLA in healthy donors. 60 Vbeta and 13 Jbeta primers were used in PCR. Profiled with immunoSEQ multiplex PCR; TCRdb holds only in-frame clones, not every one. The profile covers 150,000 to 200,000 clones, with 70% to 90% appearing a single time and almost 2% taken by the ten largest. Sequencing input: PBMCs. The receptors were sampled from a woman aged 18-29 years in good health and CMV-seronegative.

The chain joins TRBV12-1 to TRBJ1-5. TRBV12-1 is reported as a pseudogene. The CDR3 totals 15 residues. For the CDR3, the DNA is TGTGCCAGCAGCTTTACCACGAGGACCCTGCGGGCCCAGCATTTT. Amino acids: CASSFTTRTLRAQHF.

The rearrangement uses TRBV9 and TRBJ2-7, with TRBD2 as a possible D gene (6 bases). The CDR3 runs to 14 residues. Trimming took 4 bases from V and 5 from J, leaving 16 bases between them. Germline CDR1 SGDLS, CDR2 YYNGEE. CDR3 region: CASSPYPGTDEQYF. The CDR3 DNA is TGTGCCAGCAGCCCCTATCCTGGGACTGACGAGCAGTACTTC.

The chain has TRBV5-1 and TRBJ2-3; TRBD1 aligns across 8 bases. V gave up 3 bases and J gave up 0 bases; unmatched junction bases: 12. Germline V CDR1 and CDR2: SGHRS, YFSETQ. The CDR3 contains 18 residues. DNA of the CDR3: TGCGCCAGCAGCTCACCGCCCGAGACAGGGGCGAGCACAGATACGCAGTATTTT. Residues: CASSSPPETGASTDTQYF.

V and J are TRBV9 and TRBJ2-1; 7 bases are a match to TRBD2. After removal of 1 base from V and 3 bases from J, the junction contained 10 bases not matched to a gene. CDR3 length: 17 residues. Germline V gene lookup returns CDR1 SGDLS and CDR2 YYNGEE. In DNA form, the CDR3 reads TGTGCCAGCAGCGTACAGGTAGCGGGCAGAGTCTACAATGAGCAGTTCTTC. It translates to CASSVQVAGRVYNEQFF.

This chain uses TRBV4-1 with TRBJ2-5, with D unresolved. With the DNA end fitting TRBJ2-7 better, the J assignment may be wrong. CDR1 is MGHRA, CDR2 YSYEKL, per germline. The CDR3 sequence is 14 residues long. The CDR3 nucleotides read TGCGCCAGCAGTCCTCGGGTGGTGTCCTACGAGCAGTACTTC. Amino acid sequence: CASSPRVVSYEQYF.

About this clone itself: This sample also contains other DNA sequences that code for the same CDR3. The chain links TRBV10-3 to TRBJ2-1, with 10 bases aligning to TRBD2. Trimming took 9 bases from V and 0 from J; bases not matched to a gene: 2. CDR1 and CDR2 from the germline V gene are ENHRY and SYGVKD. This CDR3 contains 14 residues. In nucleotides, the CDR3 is TGTGCCATTAGCGGGGGGAGCTCCTACAATGAGCAGTTCTTC. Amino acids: CAISGGSSYNEQFF.

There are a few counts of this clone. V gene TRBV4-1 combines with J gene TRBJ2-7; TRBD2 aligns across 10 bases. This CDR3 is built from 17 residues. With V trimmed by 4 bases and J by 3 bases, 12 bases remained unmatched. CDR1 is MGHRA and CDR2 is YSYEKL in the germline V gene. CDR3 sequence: CASSRVLGLAELYEQYF. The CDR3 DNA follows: TGCGCCAGCAGCCGAGTCCTCGGACTAGCGGAGCTCTACGAGCAGTACTTC.

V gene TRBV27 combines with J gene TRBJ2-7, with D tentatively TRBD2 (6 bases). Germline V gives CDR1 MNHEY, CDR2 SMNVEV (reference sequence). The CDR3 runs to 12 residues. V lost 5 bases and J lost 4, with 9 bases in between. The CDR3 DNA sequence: TGTGCCAGCAGTGGAGGGAGGTACGAGCAGTACTTC. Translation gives CASSGGRYEQYF.

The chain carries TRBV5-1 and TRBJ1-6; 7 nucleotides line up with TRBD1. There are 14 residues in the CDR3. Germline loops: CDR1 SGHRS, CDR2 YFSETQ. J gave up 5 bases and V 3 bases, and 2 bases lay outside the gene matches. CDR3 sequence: CASSYGTDNSPLHF. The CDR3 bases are TGCGCCAGCAGCTACGGGACAGATAATTCACCCCTCCACTTT.

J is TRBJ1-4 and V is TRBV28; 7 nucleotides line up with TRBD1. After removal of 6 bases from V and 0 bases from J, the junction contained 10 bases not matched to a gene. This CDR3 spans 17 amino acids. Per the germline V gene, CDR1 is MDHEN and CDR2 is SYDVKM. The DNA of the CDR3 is TGTGCCAGCAGGAAAAGATTACAGGGGTCAACTAATGAAAAACTGTTTTTT. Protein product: CASRKRLQGSTNEKLFF.

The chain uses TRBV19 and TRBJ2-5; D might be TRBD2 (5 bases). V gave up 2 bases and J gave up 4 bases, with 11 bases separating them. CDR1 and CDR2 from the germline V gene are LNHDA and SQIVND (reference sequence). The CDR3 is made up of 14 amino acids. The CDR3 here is CASSISPGSETQYF. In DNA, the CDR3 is TGTGCCAGTAGTATATCTCCGGGATCAGAGACCCAGTACTTC.

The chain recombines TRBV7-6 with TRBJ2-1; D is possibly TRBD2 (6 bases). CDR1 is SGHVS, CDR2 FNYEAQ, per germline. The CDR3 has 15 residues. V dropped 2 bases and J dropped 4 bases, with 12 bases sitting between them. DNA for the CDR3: TGTGCCAGCAGCTTAACCCCGGGGAGGTACAATGAGCAGTTCTTC. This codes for CASSLTPGRYNEQFF.

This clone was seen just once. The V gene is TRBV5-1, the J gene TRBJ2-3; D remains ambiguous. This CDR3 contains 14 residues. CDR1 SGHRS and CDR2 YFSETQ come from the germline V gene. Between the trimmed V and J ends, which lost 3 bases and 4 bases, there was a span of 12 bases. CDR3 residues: CASSSGVTADTQYF. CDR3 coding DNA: TGCGCCAGCAGCTCCGGAGTTACTGCAGATACGCAGTATTTT.

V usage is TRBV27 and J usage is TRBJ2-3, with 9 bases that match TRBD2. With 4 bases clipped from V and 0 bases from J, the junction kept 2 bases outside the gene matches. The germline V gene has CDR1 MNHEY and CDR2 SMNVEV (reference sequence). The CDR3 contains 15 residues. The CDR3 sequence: CASSSSGASTDTQYF. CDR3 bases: TGTGCCAGCAGTTCTAGCGGGGCTAGCACAGATACGCAGTATTTT.

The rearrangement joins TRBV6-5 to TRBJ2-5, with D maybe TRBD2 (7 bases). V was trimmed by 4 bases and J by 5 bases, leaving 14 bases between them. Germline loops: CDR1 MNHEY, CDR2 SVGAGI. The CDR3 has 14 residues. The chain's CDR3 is CASSSFKGGETQYF. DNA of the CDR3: TGTGCCAGCAGTTCCTTTAAGGGGGGGGAGACCCAGTACTTC.

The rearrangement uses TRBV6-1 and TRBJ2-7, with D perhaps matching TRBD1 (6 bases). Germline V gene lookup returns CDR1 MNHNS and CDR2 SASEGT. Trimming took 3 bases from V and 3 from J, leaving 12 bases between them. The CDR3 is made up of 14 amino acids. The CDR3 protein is CASSEGDNFYEQYF. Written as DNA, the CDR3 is TGTGCCAGCAGTGAGGGGGACAACTTCTACGAGCAGTACTTC.

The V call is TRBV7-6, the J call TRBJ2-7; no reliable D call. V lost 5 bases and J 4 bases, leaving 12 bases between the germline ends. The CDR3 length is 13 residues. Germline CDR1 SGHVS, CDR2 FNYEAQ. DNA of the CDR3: TGTGCCAGCAGCCCCTCCCCCTCTTACGAGCAGTACTTC. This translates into CASSPSPSYEQYF.

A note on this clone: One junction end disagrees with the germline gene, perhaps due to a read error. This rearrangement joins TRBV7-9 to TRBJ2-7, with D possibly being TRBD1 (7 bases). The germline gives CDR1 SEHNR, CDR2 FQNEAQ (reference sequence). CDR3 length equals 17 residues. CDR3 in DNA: TGTTCCAGCAGCTTAAGGGGGCGGGAAGGGATGAAGAGCGAGCAGTACTTC. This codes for CSSSLRGREGMKSEQYF.

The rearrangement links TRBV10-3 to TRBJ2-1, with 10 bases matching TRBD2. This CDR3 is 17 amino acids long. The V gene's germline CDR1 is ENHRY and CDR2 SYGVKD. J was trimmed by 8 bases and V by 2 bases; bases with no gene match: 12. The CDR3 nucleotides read TGTGCCATCAGTGAGCCCGTGCGGAGCGGGGGGGCCTATGAGCAGTTCTTC. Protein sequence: CAISEPVRSGGAYEQFF.

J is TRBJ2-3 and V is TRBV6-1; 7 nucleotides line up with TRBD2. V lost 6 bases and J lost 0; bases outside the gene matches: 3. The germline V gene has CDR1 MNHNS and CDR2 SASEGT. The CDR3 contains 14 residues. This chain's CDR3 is CASRTSESTDTQYF. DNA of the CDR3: TGTGCCAGCAGAACTAGCGAAAGCACAGATACGCAGTATTTT.

As DNA, the CDR3 is TGTGCCAGCAGCCGCGATCTAGCGGGAAACGCAGATACGCAGTATTTT. This codes for CASSRDLAGNADTQYF. The rearrangement links TRBV9 to TRBJ2-3; 9 bases fit TRBD2. In germline, CDR1 is SGDLS, CDR2 YYNGEE. The CDR3 is 16 residues long. V was clipped by 4 bases and J by 4 bases; unmatched bases: 10.

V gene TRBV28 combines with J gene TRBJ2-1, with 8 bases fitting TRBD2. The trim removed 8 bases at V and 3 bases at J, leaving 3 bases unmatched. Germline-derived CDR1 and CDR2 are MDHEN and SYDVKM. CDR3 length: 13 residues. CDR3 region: CASSGGHYNEQFF. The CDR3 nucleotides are TGTGCCAGCTCGGGGGGGCACTACAATGAGCAGTTCTTC.

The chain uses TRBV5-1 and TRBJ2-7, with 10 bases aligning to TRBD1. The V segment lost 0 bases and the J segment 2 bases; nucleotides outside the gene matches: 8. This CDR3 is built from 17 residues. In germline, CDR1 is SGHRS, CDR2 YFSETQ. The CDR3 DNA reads TGCGCCAGCAGCTTGGCCCGAGTTGGGACAGGGGCCTACGAGCAGTACTTC. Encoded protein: CASSLARVGTGAYEQYF.